Included here is one T cell receptor beta chain sequence, with context. Germline CDR1 is SEHNR and CDR2 is FQNEAQ (reference sequence). This CDR3 contains 14 residues. V gave up 5 bases and J gave up 4 bases, with 15 bases separating them. The data were obtained in a study of blood T cell repertoires in COVID-19. Study-wide background: COVID-19 samples from acute and convalescent phases originated in the United States, Italy and Spain.

Original data processing: By means of reference gene primer amplification, nucleated cell counts were estimated. Clones were read by immunoSEQ multiplex PCR, and TCRdb kept only the in-frame ones, dropping some. D and trimming were read from the DNA, whereas the V and J calls and clone size are those reported in that table. The profile covers over 120,000 clones, with over 65% appearing a single time and over 4% taken by the ten largest. The sequence was obtained from a woman of 80 years or more with active or convalescent COVID-19. The sequencing sample was made of peripheral blood. The rearrangement links TRBV7-9 to TRBJ2-7; possibly TRBD2 for D (5 bases). CDR3: CASSRAGPYYEQYF. For the CDR3, the DNA is TGTGCCAGCAGCCGGGCGGGCCCTTATTACGAGCAGTACTTC.